This T cell receptor (beta chain) stems from a study of beta chain features in type 1 diabetes. Trimming took 3 bases from V and 5 from J, leaving 20 bases between them. The CDR3 covers 16 residues. Per germline, CDR1 SGHNT and CDR2 YYREEE (reference sequence). This clone turned up a few times. Since all of the isolated RNA was reverse transcribed, expressed TCRB transcripts were what got sequenced. Some clones are missing from TCRdb's copy, which holds only in-frame ones; the method was immunoSEQ multiplex PCR. The sample lists about 330,000 clones; 9.5% to 11% were seen once. The sequence was obtained from a woman in her thirties in good health. The sequenced sample consisted of naive CD4+ T cells from blood. The J gene is TRBJ1-1, the V gene TRBV5-4; the D is unclear. This CDR3 reads CASSSEVRAGETEAFF. CDR3 DNA: TGTGCCAGCAGCTCGGAGGTACGGGCGGGAGAAACTGAAGCTTTCTTT.